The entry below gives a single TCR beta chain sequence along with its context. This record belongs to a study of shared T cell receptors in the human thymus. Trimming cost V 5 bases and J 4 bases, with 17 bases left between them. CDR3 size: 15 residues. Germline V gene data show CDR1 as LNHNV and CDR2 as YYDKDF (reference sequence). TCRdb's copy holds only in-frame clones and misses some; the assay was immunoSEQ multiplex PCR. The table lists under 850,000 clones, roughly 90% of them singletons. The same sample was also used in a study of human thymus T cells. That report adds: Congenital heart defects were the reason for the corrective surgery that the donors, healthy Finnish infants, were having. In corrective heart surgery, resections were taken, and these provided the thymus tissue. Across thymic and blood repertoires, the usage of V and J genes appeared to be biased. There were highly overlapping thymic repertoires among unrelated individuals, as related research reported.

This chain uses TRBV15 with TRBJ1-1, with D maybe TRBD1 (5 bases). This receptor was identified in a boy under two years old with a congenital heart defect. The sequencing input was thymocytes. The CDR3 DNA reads TGTGCCACCAGCGGTGAGACAGTTACGGGCACTGAAGCTTTCTTT. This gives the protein CATSGETVTGTEAFF.